The 6 T cell receptor beta chains reported below all come from one sample, sequenced in a study of cytomegalovirus exposure and HLA in healthy donors. Data came from immunoSEQ multiplex PCR; TCRdb stores just in-frame clones and leaves some out. The sample includes around 130,000 clones, about 83% of them seen just once. Specimen: PBMCs. The receptors here all came from a woman aged 25 to 39 in good health and CMV-seronegative.

The V and J genes are TRBV11-2 and TRBJ2-7; D is possibly TRBD1 (5 bases). CDR3 length: 15 amino acids. Germline CDR1 is SGHAT and CDR2 is FQNNGV. Trimming pared 0 bases from V and 5 bases from J, leaving 14 bases between. The CDR3 nucleotides read TGTGCCAGCAGCTTAGATCTCCAGGGTACTCACGAGCAGTACTTC. Translation: CASSLDLQGTHEQYF. Full variable domain (rest looked up from reference TRBV11-2 and TRBJ2-7): EAGVAQSPRYKIIEKRQSVAFWCNPISGHATLYWYQQILGQGPKLLIQFQNNGVVDDSQLPKDRFSAERLKGVDSTLKIQPAKLEDSAVYLCASSLDLQGTHEQYFGPGTRLTVT.

The gene calls are TRBV11-2 and TRBJ2-1; TRBD2 aligns across 8 bases. The CDR3 consists of 15 residues. Germline values: CDR1 SGHAT, CDR2 FQNNGV. J gave up 4 bases and V 5 bases, and 7 bases lay outside the gene matches. The CDR3 coding sequence is TGTGCCAGCAGCCCTGGGTTAGCGGGGTACAATGAGCAGTTCTTC. It encodes CASSPGLAGYNEQFF. Combining the CDR3 with reference TRBV11-2 and TRBJ2-1 gives the whole variable domain EAGVAQSPRYKIIEKRQSVAFWCNPISGHATLYWYQQILGQGPKLLIQFQNNGVVDDSQLPKDRFSAERLKGVDSTLKIQPAKLEDSAVYLCASSPGLAGYNEQFFGPGTRLTVL.

This clone was detected a few times. The rearrangement links TRBV29-1 to TRBJ1-1, with D perhaps TRBD1 (5 bases). Per germline, CDR1 SQVTM and CDR2 ANQGSEA. This CDR3 is 13 amino acids long. V was trimmed by 2 bases and J by 9 bases, leaving 16 bases between them. CDR3 DNA: TGCAGCGTTGAAAGTCGCGACAGAACTCAAGCTTTCTTT. It is translated as CSVESRDRTQAFF.

The chain links TRBV20-1 to TRBJ1-2; D might be TRBD1 (6 bases). V dropped 5 bases and J dropped 6 bases, with 10 bases sitting between them. Germline V gives CDR1 DFQATT, CDR2 SNEGSKA (reference sequence). The CDR3 is made up of 11 amino acids. Here the CDR3 DNA reads TGCAGTGCTTGGGGGGGCGATGGCTACACCTTC. It specifies CSAWGGDGYTF.

This clone was seen a single time. The V call is TRBV6-5, the J call TRBJ2-5; 7 bases fit TRBD2. CDR3 size: 14 residues. Germline-derived CDR1 and CDR2 are MNHEY and SVGAGI. V shed 4 bases and J 5 bases; nucleotides not matched to a gene: 7. The CDR3 region has the DNA TGTGCCAGCAGTTCCGAACTCGGGAGGGAGACCCAGTACTTC. Encoded protein: CASSSELGRETQYF.

The V call is TRBV7-2, the J call TRBJ2-7; D call uncertain. CDR1 and CDR2 from the germline V gene are SGHTA and FQGNSA. Trimming shortened V by 6 bases and J by 2 bases, and 11 bases separated the two germline ends. This CDR3 is built from 13 residues. The CDR3 coding sequence is TGTGCCAGCAGTTCCGTTTCTCCCTACGAGCAGTACTTC. Protein product: CASSSVSPYEQYF.